This T cell receptor (beta chain) was captured by sequencing in a study of T-cell reconstitution after alpha-beta-depleted transplantation in children. Ten or more counts support this clonotype. Preparation of the TCRbeta library used unique molecular identifiers. Via MiXCR, TCRdb re-called the PCR reads, giving one row per CDR3 protein. The table records some 240,000 distinct CDR3 sequences, more than 10% of them present only once. Germline CDR1 is SGHDT and CDR2 is YYEEEE. This CDR3 comprises 17 residues. The J segment lost 2 bases and the V segment lost 2 bases, leaving 8 bases of the junction unmatched.

The sequence was collected from a human donor who donated a stem cell graft to a child with acute lymphoblastic leukemia. V usage is TRBV5-6 and J usage is TRBJ1-3; 9 nucleotides agree with TRBD1. The material was PBMCs from the stem cell graft donor, obtained from the stem cell graft. The CDR3 sequence is CASSFRWDREPGNTIYF. CDR3 DNA: TGTGCCAGCAGCTTTCGGTGGGACAGGGAACCTGGAAACACCATATATTTT.